This is a list of T cell receptor beta chains from one sample in a study of human thymus T cells. Sequencing was performed with immunoSEQ multiplex PCR; in TCRdb, only in-frame clones are kept and a portion is missing. This table holds about 50,000 clones, approximately 95% found once. Sequenced: blood. All receptors come from a girl under three years old with a congenital heart defect but otherwise immunologically healthy. Each CDR3 is given with its conserved first and last residue. A D gene is named only where the DNA matches it firmly. Where a row states a size, it is once, few, many or the class of an expanded clone; other rows omit it.

12,.,.,TRBJ2-3,TRBV5-1,TGCGCCAGCAGCTTGAGGGGAGATACGCAGTATTTT,CASSLRGDTQYF
16,.,TRBD1,TRBJ2-3,TRBV4-3,TGCGCCAGCAGCCAGAGGACAGGGGGCGCCGGGGATACGCAGTATTTT,CASSQRTGGAGDTQYF
15,.,.,TRBJ1-5,TRBV28,TGTGCCAGCAGACAACGGGGGGGGGAGAGTCAGCCCCAGCATTTT,CASRQRGGESQPQHF
10,.,.,TRBJ1-1,TRBV30,TGTGCCTGGAGACGAACTGAAGCTTTCTTT,CAWRRTEAFF
13,.,.,TRBJ2-1,TRBV2,TGTGCCAGCAGTGGACTAGGGTACAATGAGCAGTTCTTC,CASSGLGYNEQFF
11,.,.,TRBJ1-1,TRBV5-1,TGCGCCAGCAGAGTAGAGGGGCGGGCTTTCTTT,CASRVEGRAFF
13,.,.,TRBJ1-1,TRBV29-1,TGCAGCGTTGTCGGGTTATACGACACTGAAGCTTTCTTT,CSVVGLYDTEAFF
14,.,.,TRBJ1-2,TRBV19,TGTGCCAGTAGTACAACGGGACACTACTATGGCTACACCTTC,CASSTTGHYYGYTF
14,.,TRBD2,TRBJ2-5,TRBV9,TGTGCCAGCAGCGTTAGCGGGAGCCAAGAGACCCAGTACTTC,CASSVSGSQETQYF
18,.,.,TRBJ2-6,TRBV18,TGTGCCAGCTCACCACCGACCCGGGTGCTCTCTGGGGCCAACGTCCTGACTTTC,CASSPPTRVLSGANVLTF
13,once,.,TRBJ1-2,TRBV27,TGTGCCAGCAGTTTCCGGGGCCACTATGGCTACACCTTC,CASSFRGHYGYTF
15,.,TRBD2,TRBJ2-7,TRBV9,TGTGCCAGCAGCGCCGATAGCGGGAGGGTCTACGAGCAGTACTTC,CASSADSGRVYEQYF
14,.,.,TRBJ2-2,TRBV7-6,TGTGCCAGCAGCGGCAAGCCGAACACCGGGGAGCTGTTTTTT,CASSGKPNTGELFF
12,few,.,TRBJ1-1,TRBV29-1,TGCAGCGTTGGTTTAGGGACCCCTGAAGCTTTCTTT,CSVGLGTPEAFF
15,.,.,TRBJ2-3,TRBV11-2,TGTGCCAGCTCCTATCTGGACGGGTTTCAAGATACGCAGTATTTT,CASSYLDGFQDTQYF
15,.,.,TRBJ1-2,TRBV6-1,TGTGCCAGCACCTTTTCCCAGGGAGTCAGCTATGGCTACACCTTC,CASTFSQGVSYGYTF
11,few,.,TRBJ2-7,TRBV30,TGTGCCTGGAGTGGAACCTACGAGCAGTACTTC,CAWSGTYEQYF
15,.,TRBD2,TRBJ2-2,TRBV19,TGTGCCAGTATTCAAGGCGGGAGGTTCCCCGGGGAGCTGTTTTTT,CASIQGGRFPGELFF
14,.,TRBD1,TRBJ1-2,TRBV25-1,TGTGCCAGCAGTGGACCAGGGGGCGTTGATGGCTACACCTTC,CASSGPGGVDGYTF
14,once,.,TRBJ2-7,TRBV6-5,TGTGCCAGCAGTTACTCCGCAGGCCCCTACGAGCAGTACTTC,CASSYSAGPYEQYF
19,.,TRBD2,TRBJ2-7,TRBV7-8,TGTGCCAGCAGCGCCCCGGGGGGACTAGCGGGCTCAGCCGCCTACGAGCAGTACTTC,CASSAPGGLAGSAAYEQYF
12,once,.,TRBJ1-2,TRBV7-9,TGTGCCAGCAGCCGGCAGGTCTATGGCTACACCTTC,CASSRQVYGYTF
16,.,.,TRBJ1-5,TRBV5-8,TGTGCCAGCAGCTTATGGAAAGGGTCTAGCAATCAGCCCCAGCATTTT,CASSLWKGSSNQPQHF
14,.,.,TRBJ2-7,TRBV13,TGTGCCAGCAGCTCCAGCCGAGGGCGCCTCGAGCAGTACTTC,CASSSSRGRLEQYF
15,.,.,TRBJ1-2,TRBV27,TGTGCCAGCGGGCGTGGCGGTTGGACGGTGTATGGCTACACCTTC,CASGRGGWTVYGYTF
18,.,TRBD1,TRBJ1-1,TRBV5-6,TGTGCCAGCAGCTTAGGACAGGGGGGAAGTATAGTTTACACTGAAGCTTTCTTT,CASSLGQGGSIVYTEAFF
13,.,.,TRBJ2-7,TRBV7-3,TGTGCCAGCAGCTTAAATAGTGGCTACGAGCAGTACTTC,CASSLNSGYEQYF
14,.,TRBD2,TRBJ2-5,TRBV5-4,TGTGCCAGCAGCCCGGGACTAGCCAGAGAGACCCAGTACTTC,CASSPGLARETQYF
16,once,TRBD1,TRBJ2-3,TRBV15,TGTGCCACCAGCATGGGACAGGGGGAGGGCACAGATACGCAGTATTTT,CATSMGQGEGTDTQYF
14,.,TRBD2,TRBJ2-7,TRBV5-4,TGTGCCAGCAGCTTGGCACCGTCGGGCGGGAGATCCGACTTC,CASSLAPSGGRSDF
13,.,.,TRBJ2-2,TRBV5-4,TGTGCCAGCAGCTTCACTAGTTCCACGGAGCTGTTTTTT,CASSFTSSTELFF
13,.,.,TRBJ1-4,TRBV28,TGTGCCAGCAGTTTTTCCGGTAATGAAAAACTGTTTTTT,CASSFSGNEKLFF
16,once,.,TRBJ1-1,TRBV5-8,TGTGCCAGCAGCTTGGTGGGGGGAAGGTGGAACACTGAAGCTTTCTTT,CASSLVGGRWNTEAFF
15,.,.,TRBJ2-1,TRBV2,TGTGCCAGCAGTGGATTGGCACAGTATTACAATGAGCAGTTCTTC,CASSGLAQYYNEQFF
12,once,TRBD1,TRBJ1-2,TRBV29-1,TGCAGCGGGGGAACAGGGGGCTATGGCTACACCTTC,CSGGTGGYGYTF
13,.,TRBD2,TRBJ2-3,TRBV27,TGTGCCAGCAGACTAGCGGGAGGTGATACGCAGTATTTT,CASRLAGGDTQYF
16,.,TRBD1,TRBJ2-1,TRBV28,TGTGCCAGCAGTCTAAACCGGGACAGGGCCTACAATGAGCAGTTCTTC,CASSLNRDRAYNEQFF
12,.,.,TRBJ2-2,TRBV30,TGTGCCTGGAGTAGAGACACCGGGGAGCTGTTTTTT,CAWSRDTGELFF
17,.,TRBD2,TRBJ2-1,TRBV5-1,TGCGCCAGCAGCCCACCTAGGACTAGCGGGGGTCCCAGGGAGCAGTTCTTC,CASSPPRTSGGPREQFF
16,.,.,TRBJ1-4,TRBV5-4,TGTGCCAGCAGCTTGCGTCAGGGGCTCTTGAATGAAAAACTGTTTTTT,CASSLRQGLLNEKLFF
13,.,TRBD1,TRBJ2-7,TRBV30,TGTGCCTGGAGTCGGGACAGGGTAAGGGAGCAGTACTTC,CAWSRDRVREQYF
14,.,.,TRBJ2-2,TRBV9,TGTGCCAGCAGCGTAGGCGGGCCGACCGGGGAGCTGTTTTTT,CASSVGGPTGELFF
14,.,TRBD2,TRBJ2-1,TRBV7-2,TGTGCCAGCAGCTTAGCGGGGTGGGGAGGGGTGCAGTTCTTC,CASSLAGWGGVQFF
16,.,TRBD1,TRBJ1-6,TRBV5-4,TGTGCCAGCAGCCCGGGACAGGGGCGACGATTTTCACCCCTCCACTTT,CASSPGQGRRFSPLHF
14,once,.,TRBJ2-1,TRBV7-2,TGTGCCAGCAGCTTCAGCGGGTCCTACAATGAGCAGTTCTTC,CASSFSGSYNEQFF
16,once,TRBD1,TRBJ2-3,TRBV7-2,TGTGCCAGCAGCCTGCCGACAGGGACGGGCACAGATACGCAGTATTTT,CASSLPTGTGTDTQYF
13,.,.,TRBJ2-5,TRBV10-3,TGTGCCATCAGTGAGGGTCTCCAAGAGACCCAGTACTTC,CAISEGLQETQYF
17,.,.,TRBJ2-2,TRBV4-1,TGCGCCAGCAGCGCCCCCCGGGGCCTCGTTTCACCCGGGGAGCTGTTTTTT,CASSAPRGLVSPGELFF
15,.,.,TRBJ2-7,TRBV7-9,TGTGCCAGCAGCGGAGACCCCGGGACCTATTACGAGCAGTACTTC,CASSGDPGTYYEQYF
17,.,.,TRBJ1-4,TRBV5-4,TGTGCCAGCAGCCTGCCCCCTCGGGGGAAGAATGTTGAAAAACTGTTTTTT,CASSLPPRGKNVEKLFF
15,.,.,TRBJ2-1,TRBV18,TGTGCCAGCTCAGTTTTAAGCCTGTTTTACAATGAGCAGTTCTTC,CASSVLSLFYNEQFF
16,.,TRBD2,TRBJ2-5,TRBV28,TGTGCCAGCAGTTTTCTATCGGGAGGGCCCGCGGAGACCCAGTACTTC,CASSFLSGGPAETQYF
12,.,.,TRBJ1-3,TRBV15,TGTGCCACCAGCAACCAGGGAAACACCATATATTTT,CATSNQGNTIYF
14,.,.,TRBJ2-3,TRBV11-3,TGTGCCAGCAGCTTTGGCAGGGCAACAGATACGCAGTATTTT,CASSFGRATDTQYF